Each of the 2 T cell receptor beta chains below was sequenced from the same sample in a study of cytomegalovirus exposure and HLA in healthy donors. The repertoire was sequenced with immunoSEQ multiplex PCR; TCRdb's copy has only in-frame clones and lacks some. The sample holds more than 95,000 clones, around 95% seen once. The sequenced sample was PBMCs. These receptors were collected from a young man in good health and CMV-seronegative.

This clone appeared once. The chain recombines TRBV29-1 with TRBJ2-7; 11 positions match TRBD1. The CDR3 is made up of 13 amino acids. CDR1 is SQVTM, CDR2 ANQGSEA, per germline. V trimming: 5 bases; J trimming: 3 bases; junction bases outside the gene matches: 3. The CDR3 protein is CSVSGTGGYEQYF. The CDR3 coding sequence is TGCAGCGTTTCCGGGACAGGGGGCTACGAGCAGTACTTC.

CDR3 amino acids: CSVRGLGGTGELFF. DNA of the CDR3: TGCAGCGTTCGGGGACTAGGAGGGACCGGGGAGCTGTTTTTT. V and J are TRBV29-1 and TRBJ2-2; 8 bases match TRBD2. Germline V gives CDR1 SQVTM, CDR2 ANQGSEA. The CDR3 has 14 residues. V lost 5 bases to trimming and J lost 5 bases; unmatched junction nucleotides: 7.